This T cell receptor (beta chain) emerged from a study of T cell repertoires in cytomegalovirus infection (dated by TCRdb to the late 2010s). Study-wide context: Donor HLA type was relevant to the analysis, as public TCR beta signatures indicated carriage of CMV infection together with the matching HLA type.

Concerning this clonotype itself: Its binding antigen is unknown. The junction shows a germline mismatch at one end, possibly a read error.

Overall results and qualifications from the work: The ex vivo response was dominated by HLA-C-restricted CMV-specific TCR beta clonotypes, and the single most frequent clonotype in two of eight donors was supplied by these HLA-C-restricted clonotypes. Cumulative frequency of public TCR beta family members discriminated carriers of CMV infection plus the relevant HLA type in this cohort and an independent 352-donor cohort.

The CDR3 sequence holds 12 residues, the cysteine and phenylalanine included. Left in the record is the CDR3 DNA by itself, 36 bases read in frame from the first base. Sequences MNHEY (CDR1) and SVGEGT (CDR2) are obtained from the germline V gene. Sequencing used an Illumina HiSeq 1500. The raw public data were reprocessed by TCRdb itself: fastp quality trimming at Q25, MiXCR clonotype calling, in-frame beta chains only. Records with the same CDR3 protein are collapsed into one entry carrying the most frequent genes and DNA. Here the sample has roughly 600,000 distinct CDR3 sequences; roughly 24% occur a single time. Roughly 8% of the sample is in the top ten clones.

The receptor was isolated from a human donor in good health (CMV status not recorded). Some clones in this sample may be carry-over from other donors' samples. Recombination linked TRBV6-2 or TRBV6-3 to TRBJ2-5; there is no confident call for the D gene. Input material: CD8+ T cells from PBMCs. Read as DNA, the sequence is TGTGCCAGCAGTCCCGTTCCCGAGACCCGGTACTTC. Its protein is CASSPVPETRYF.